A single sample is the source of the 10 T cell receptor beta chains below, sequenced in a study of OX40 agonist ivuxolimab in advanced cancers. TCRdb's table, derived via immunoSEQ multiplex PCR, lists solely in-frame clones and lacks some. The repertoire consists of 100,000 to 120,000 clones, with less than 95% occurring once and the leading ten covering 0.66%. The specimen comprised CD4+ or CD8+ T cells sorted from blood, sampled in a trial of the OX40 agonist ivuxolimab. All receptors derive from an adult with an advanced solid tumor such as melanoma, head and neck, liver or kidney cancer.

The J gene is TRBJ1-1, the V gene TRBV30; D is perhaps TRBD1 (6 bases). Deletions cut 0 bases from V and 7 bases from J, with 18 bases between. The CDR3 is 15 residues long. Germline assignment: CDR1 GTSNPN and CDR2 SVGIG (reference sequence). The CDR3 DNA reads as TGTGCCTGGAGTGTGAAGGACAGTCGAGACTATGAAGCTTTCTTT. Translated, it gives CAWSVKDSRDYEAFF. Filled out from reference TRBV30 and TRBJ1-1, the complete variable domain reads SQTIHQWPATLVQPVGSPLSLECTVEGTSNPNLYWYRQAAGRGLQLLFYSVGIGQISSEVPQNLSASRPQDRQFILSSKKLLLSDSGFYLCAWSVKDSRDYEAFFGQGTRLTVV.

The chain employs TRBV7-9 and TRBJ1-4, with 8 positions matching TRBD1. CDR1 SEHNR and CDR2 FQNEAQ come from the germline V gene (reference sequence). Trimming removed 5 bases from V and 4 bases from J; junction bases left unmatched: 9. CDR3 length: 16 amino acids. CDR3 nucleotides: TGTGCCAGCAGCCTACAGGGGGGGATGGTTAATGAAAAACTGTTTTTT. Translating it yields CASSLQGGMVNEKLFF.

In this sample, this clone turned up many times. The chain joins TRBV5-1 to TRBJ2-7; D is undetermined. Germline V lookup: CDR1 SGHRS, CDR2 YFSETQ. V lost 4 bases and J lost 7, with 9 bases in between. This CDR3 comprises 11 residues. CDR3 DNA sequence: TGCGCCAGCAGCCGGGCCGGGGAGCAGTACTTC. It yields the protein CASSRAGEQYF. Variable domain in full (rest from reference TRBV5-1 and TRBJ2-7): KAGVTQTPRYLIKTRGQQVTLSCSPISGHRSVSWYQQTPGQGLQFLFEYFSETQRNKGNFPGRFSGRQFSNSRSEMNVSTLELGDSALYLCASSRAGEQYFGPGTRLTVT.

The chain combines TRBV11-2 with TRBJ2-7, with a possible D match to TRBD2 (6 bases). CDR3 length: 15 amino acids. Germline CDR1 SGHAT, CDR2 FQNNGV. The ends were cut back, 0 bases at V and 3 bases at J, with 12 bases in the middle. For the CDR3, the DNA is TGTGCCAGCAGCTTAGAGGGCGCGGGAAACTACGAGCAGTACTTC. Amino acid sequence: CASSLEGAGNYEQYF.

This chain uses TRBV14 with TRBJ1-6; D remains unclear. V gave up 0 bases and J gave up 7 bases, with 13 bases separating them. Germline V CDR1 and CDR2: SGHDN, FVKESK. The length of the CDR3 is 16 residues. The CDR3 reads CASSQDRMEANSPLHF. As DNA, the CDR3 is TGTGCCAGCAGCCAAGATCGCATGGAGGCAAATTCACCCCTCCACTTT.

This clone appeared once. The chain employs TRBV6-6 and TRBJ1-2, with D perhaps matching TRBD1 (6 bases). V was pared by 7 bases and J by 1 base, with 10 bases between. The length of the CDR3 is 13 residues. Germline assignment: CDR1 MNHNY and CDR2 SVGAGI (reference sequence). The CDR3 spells CASKADSNYGYTF. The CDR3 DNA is TGTGCCAGCAAGGCGGACAGTAACTATGGCTACACCTTC.

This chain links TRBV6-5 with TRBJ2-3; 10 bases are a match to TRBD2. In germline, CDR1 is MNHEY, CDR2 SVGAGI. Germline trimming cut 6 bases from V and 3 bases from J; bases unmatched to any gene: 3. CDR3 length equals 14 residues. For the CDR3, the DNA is TGTGCCAGCAGCCAACTAGCGGGAACAGATACGCAGTATTTT. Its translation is CASSQLAGTDTQYF.

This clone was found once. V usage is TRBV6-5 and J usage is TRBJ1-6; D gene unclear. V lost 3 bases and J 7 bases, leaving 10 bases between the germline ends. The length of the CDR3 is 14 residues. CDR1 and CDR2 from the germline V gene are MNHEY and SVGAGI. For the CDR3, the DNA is TGTGCCAGCAGTTATTCGGCCAGAAATTCACCCCTCCACTTT. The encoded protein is CASSYSARNSPLHF.

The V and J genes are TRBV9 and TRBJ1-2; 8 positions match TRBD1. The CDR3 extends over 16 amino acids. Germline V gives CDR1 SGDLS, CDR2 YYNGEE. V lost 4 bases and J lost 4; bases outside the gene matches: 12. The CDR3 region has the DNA TGTGCCAGCAGCTCCAGGGCACAGGGGGTGAGCTATGGCTACACCTTC. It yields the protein CASSSRAQGVSYGYTF.

The CDR3 spells CASKLRSRGGRETQYF. CDR3 coding DNA: TGTGCCAGCAAGCTTAGATCCCGGGGGGGAAGAGAGACCCAGTACTTC. The J gene is TRBJ2-5, the V gene TRBV7-8; 8 bases align to TRBD2. This CDR3 has 16 amino acids. The trim removed 7 bases at V and 4 bases at J, leaving 14 bases unmatched. In germline, CDR1 is SGHVS, CDR2 FQNEAQ. Combining the CDR3 with reference TRBV7-8 and TRBJ2-5 gives the whole variable domain GAGVSQSPRYKVAKRGQDVALRCDPISGHVSLFWYQQALGQGPEFLTYFQNEAQLDKSGLPSDRFFAERPEGSVSTLKIQRTQQEDSAVYLCASKLRSRGGRETQYFGPGTRLLVL.